This T cell receptor beta chain was sequenced in a study of blood T cell repertoires in COVID-19. Assay used: immunoSEQ multiplex PCR; TCRdb lists only in-frame clones, some missing. The table shows 310,000 or so clones, with 65% to 85% occurring only once. CDR1 is LGHDT, CDR2 YNNKEL, per germline (reference sequence). This CDR3 is built from 13 residues. With 3 bases removed from V and 0 bases from J, the gap between germline ends came to 4 bases. The receptor was derived from a woman aged 50 to 65 with acute or convalescent COVID-19. The chain has TRBV3-1 (or the pseudogene TRBV3-2) and TRBJ2-3, with D uncertain. Sequenced material: peripheral blood. The CDR3, as DNA: TGTGCCAGCAGCCACGGTAGCACAGATACGCAGTATTTT. Translating it yields CASSHGSTDTQYF.